Listed below are T cell receptor beta chains from one sample, sequenced in a study of Ad26.COV2.S vaccination and SARS-CoV-2 variants. Sequenced by immunoSEQ multiplex PCR; TCRdb stores in-frame clones only, minus some. The sample carries roughly 350,000 clones, around 90% recorded once. The sequencing used peripheral blood, collected in a trial of Ad26.COV2.S vaccine versus placebo. The receptors stem from a person aged 18 to 65 who received the Ad26.COV2.S COVID-19 vaccine or a placebo. Each CDR3 is given without its conserved first and last residue.

>TRBV5-5|TRBJ2-2
ASSPRQGAGELF
>TRBV9|TRBJ2-5
ASSVDGTPFSAQY
>TRBV5-1|TRBJ1-4
ASSLDGGRDEKLF
>TRBV5-6|TRBJ2-7
ASSSRGVTYEQY
>TRBV19|TRBJ2-1
ASSIFPSSYNEQF
>TRBV7-9|TRBJ2-2
ASRADLKNTGELF
>TRBV18|TRBJ2-7
ASSPISRGHSYEQY
>TRBV30|TRBJ2-2
AWSVMSTGELF
>TRBV3-1/TRBV3-2|TRBJ2-1
ASSQRGSGNNEQF
>TRBV7-2|TRBJ1-4
ASRLRGGNLDEKLF
>TRBV4-1|TRBJ2-7
ASSPPEGGRAGEQY
>TRBV4-2|TRBJ1-5
ASSQVLDNQPQH
>TRBV6-2/TRBV6-3|TRBJ1-6
ASSYAPGTGGPLH
>TRBV5-1|TRBJ1-5
ASSLDGNSNQPQH
>TRBV6-5|TRBJ2-3
ASTHPGAGLDTQY
>TRBV6-5|TRBJ1-2
ASRREAVYGYT
>TRBV9|TRBJ1-2
ASSVGGVDYT
>TRBV30|TRBJ1-2
AWTSTDGYT